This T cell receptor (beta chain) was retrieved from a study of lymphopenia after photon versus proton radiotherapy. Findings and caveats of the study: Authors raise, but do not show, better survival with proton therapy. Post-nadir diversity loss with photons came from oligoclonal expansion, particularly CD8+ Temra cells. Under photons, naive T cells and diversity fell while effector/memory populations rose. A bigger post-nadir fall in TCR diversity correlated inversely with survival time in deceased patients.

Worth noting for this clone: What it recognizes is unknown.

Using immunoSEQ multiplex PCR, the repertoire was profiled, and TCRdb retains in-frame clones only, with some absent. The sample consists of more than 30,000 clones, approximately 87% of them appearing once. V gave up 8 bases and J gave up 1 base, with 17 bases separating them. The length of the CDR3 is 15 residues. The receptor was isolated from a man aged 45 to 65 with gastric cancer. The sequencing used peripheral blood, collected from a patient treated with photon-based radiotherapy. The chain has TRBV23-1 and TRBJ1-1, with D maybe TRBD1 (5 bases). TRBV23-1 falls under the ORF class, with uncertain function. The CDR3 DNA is TGCGCCAGCCCTCCTAATGGGACCGAGAACACTGAAGCTTTCTTT. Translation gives CASPPNGTENTEAFF.